The 9 T cell receptor beta chains below all came from one sample that was sequenced in a study of OX40 agonist ivuxolimab in advanced cancers. Repertoires were generated with immunoSEQ multiplex PCR, while TCRdb's copy carries only in-frame clones and drops some. The sample contains more than 80,000 clones, around 94% of which appear only once. The material sequenced was CD4+ or CD8+ T cells sorted from blood, taken in a trial of the OX40 agonist ivuxolimab. These receptors were taken from an adult with an advanced solid tumor such as melanoma, head and neck, liver or kidney cancer.

The rearrangement joins TRBV2 to TRBJ2-5; no clear D gene. The germline V gene encodes CDR1 SNHLY and CDR2 FYNNEI. The V end lost 6 bases, the J end lost 5 bases, and 7 bases lay between the germline ends. This CDR3 is built from 11 residues. CDR3 region: CASRGLETQYF. The CDR3 DNA reads TGTGCCAGCAGGGGGTTGGAGACCCAGTACTTC. Using reference TRBV2 and TRBJ2-5 for the parts outside the CDR3, the full variable domain is EPEVTQTPSHQVTQMGQEVILRCVPISNHLYFYWYRQILGQKVEFLVSFYNNEISEKSEIFDDQFSVERPDGSNFTLKIRSTKLEDSAMYFCASRGLETQYFGPGTRLLVL.

This chain joins TRBV5-6 and TRBJ2-5; 9 bases match TRBD2. This CDR3 is 16 amino acids long. CDR1 SGHDT and CDR2 YYEEEE come from the germline V gene. The J segment lost 4 bases and the V segment lost 4 bases, leaving 11 bases of the junction unmatched. CDR3 sequence reads: CASSPGGLAGLETQYF. The CDR3 region has the DNA TGTGCCAGCAGCCCGGGCGGTCTAGCGGGATTAGAGACCCAGTACTTC. Looking up the rest from reference TRBV5-6 and TRBJ2-5 gives the full variable domain: DAGVTQSPTHLIKTRGQQVTLRCSPKSGHDTVSWYQQALGQGPQFIFQYYEEEERQRGNFPDRFSGHQFPNYSSELNVNALLLGDSALYLCASSPGGLAGLETQYFGPGTRLLVL.

The rearrangement links TRBV12-5 to TRBJ1-4; 9 bases agree with TRBD1. Looked up from germline, CDR1 is LGHNT and CDR2 is FRNRAP. With V trimmed by 3 bases and J by 6 bases, 14 bases remained unmatched. This CDR3 has 18 amino acids. The CDR3 sequence is CASGFGDRVRLGDEKLFF. The DNA for the CDR3 is TGTGCTAGTGGTTTTGGGGACAGGGTGAGGCTAGGGGATGAAAAACTGTTTTTT.

The V and J genes are TRBV28 and TRBJ1-5; D is unclear. The V end lost 3 bases, the J end lost 6 bases, and 12 bases lay between the germline ends. CDR1 is MDHEN, CDR2 SYDVKM, per germline. This CDR3 contains 14 residues. The CDR3, as DNA: TGTGCCAGCAGTTTGGGCCTATCATTTCAGCCCCAGCATTTT. This gives the protein CASSLGLSFQPQHF.

The J gene is TRBJ1-2, the V gene TRBV19, with 7 bases matching TRBD1. This CDR3 comprises 15 residues. V lost 1 base and J lost 4; bases outside the gene matches: 6. CDR1 is LNHDA and CDR2 is SQIVND in the germline V gene (reference sequence). The CDR3: CASSIGGGTSYGYTF. CDR3 in DNA: TGTGCCAGTAGTATAGGAGGGGGCACGTCCTATGGCTACACCTTC.

This chain links TRBV21-1 with TRBJ2-7; the DNA was not compared with TRBD2, the D call given in the table. TRBV21-1 is annotated as a pseudogene. The CDR3 sequence is 17 residues long. CDR3 DNA: TGTGCCAGCAGCAAACGAATTCCGCGGGGGAGCACCTACGAGCAGTACTTC. Amino acid sequence: CASSKRIPRGSTYEQYF.

The chain has TRBV7-9 and TRBJ2-4, with D possibly TRBD1 on 7 matching bases. CDR1 is SEHNR and CDR2 is FQNEAQ in the germline V gene (reference sequence). CDR3 length: 16 amino acids. V shed 1 base and J shed 8 bases, with 18 bases lying between them. The CDR3 nucleotides are TGTGCCAGCAGCTTAGATTACCCAGGGGGAGGATACATTCAGTACTTC. This sequence encodes CASSLDYPGGGYIQYF.

The chain carries TRBV10-3 and TRBJ1-5, with a weak D call TRBD1 (6 bases). Trimming shortened V by 8 bases and J by 6 bases, and 17 bases separated the two germline ends. CDR1 and CDR2 from the germline V gene are ENHRY and SYGVKD. This CDR3 is built from 14 residues. CDR3 protein: CAIASGGGSQPQHF. DNA for the CDR3: TGTGCCATCGCCTCCGGGGGGGGCTCTCAGCCCCAGCATTTT.

This rearrangement joins TRBV7-8 to TRBJ2-1, with TRBD2 matching 10 bases. The CDR3 contains 16 residues. Germline CDR1 is SGHVS and CDR2 is FQNEAQ. Losses at the gene ends were 0 bases for V and 8 bases for J; bases not matched to a gene: 7. CDR3 in amino acids: CASSLADSGRRDEQFF. CDR3 coding DNA: TGTGCCAGCAGCTTAGCGGATAGCGGGAGGCGGGATGAGCAGTTCTTC. The full variable domain, completed using reference TRBV7-8 and TRBJ2-1, is GAGVSQSPRYKVAKRGQDVALRCDPISGHVSLFWYQQALGQGPEFLTYFQNEAQLDKSGLPSDRFFAERPEGSVSTLKIQRTQQEDSAVYLCASSLADSGRRDEQFFGPGTRLTVL.